This TCR beta chain was profiled in a study of cytomegalovirus exposure and HLA in healthy donors. As concerns this clone: Its antigen is undetermined.

Overall study findings and caveats: CMV serostatus stood as the only immune exposure information on hand.

PCR primers comprised 60 Vbeta and 13 Jbeta primers. Sequencing was performed with immunoSEQ multiplex PCR; in TCRdb, only in-frame clones are kept and a portion is missing. Of 150,000 to 200,000 clones in the sample, 80% to 90% are singletons; the top ten hold 9.3%. Donors showed nominal health when sampled, although they likely had unrecorded immune exposures. This clonotype was sampled from a man younger than 30 in good health and CMV-seropositive. Sequencing used PBMCs.

CDR3 sequence (DNA): TGTGCCAGCAGCATGGGAGGGAATTCACCCCTCCACTTT. Encoded protein: CASSMGGNSPLHF. V gene TRBV7-9 combines with J gene TRBJ1-6; D is undetermined. V was shortened by 5 bases and J by 7 bases, with 9 bases between the two germline ends. The V gene's germline CDR1 is SEHNR and CDR2 FQNEAQ (reference sequence). This CDR3 region has 13 residues. The variable domain in full, completed from reference TRBV7-9 and TRBJ1-6, reads DTGVSQNPRHKITKRGQNVTFRCDPISEHNRLYWYRQTLGQGPEFLTYFQNEAQLEKSRLLSDRFSAERPKGSFSTLEIQRTEQGDSAMYLCASSMGGNSPLHFGNGTRLTVT.